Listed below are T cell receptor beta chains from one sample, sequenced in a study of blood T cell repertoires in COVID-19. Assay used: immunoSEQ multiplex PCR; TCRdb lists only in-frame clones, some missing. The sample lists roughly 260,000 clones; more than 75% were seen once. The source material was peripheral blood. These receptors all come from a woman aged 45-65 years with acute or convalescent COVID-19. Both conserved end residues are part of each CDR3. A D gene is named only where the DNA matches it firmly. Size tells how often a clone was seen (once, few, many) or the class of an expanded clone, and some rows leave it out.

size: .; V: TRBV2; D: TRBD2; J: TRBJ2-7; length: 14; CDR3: CASSEGGRTYEQYF; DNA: TGTGCCAGCAGTGAAGGCGGGAGGACCTACGAGCAGTACTTC
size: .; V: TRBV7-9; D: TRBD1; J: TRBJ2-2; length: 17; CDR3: CASSHPIRGLDTGELFF; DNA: TGTGCCAGCAGCCACCCAATCAGGGGGTTGGACACCGGGGAGCTGTTTTTT
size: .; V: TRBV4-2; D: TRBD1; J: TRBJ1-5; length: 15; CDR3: CASSQAGTGNQPQHF; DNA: TGTGCCAGCAGCCAAGCCGGGACAGGCAATCAGCCCCAGCATTTT
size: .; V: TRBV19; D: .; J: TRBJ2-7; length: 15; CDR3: CASSIAAGAPYEQYF; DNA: TGTGCCAGTAGTATAGCGGCAGGGGCCCCCTACGAGCAGTACTTC
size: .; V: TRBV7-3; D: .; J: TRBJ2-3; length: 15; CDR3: CASSLTGTSTDTQYF; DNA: TGTGCCAGCAGCTTAACCGGGACTAGCACAGATACGCAGTATTTT
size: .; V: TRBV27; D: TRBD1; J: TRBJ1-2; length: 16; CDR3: CASSSPGQGGVYGYTF; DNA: TGTGCCAGCAGTTCCCCGGGACAGGGGGGAGTCTATGGCTACACCTTC
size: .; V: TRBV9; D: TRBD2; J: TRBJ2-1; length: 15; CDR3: CASSFTTSGLYEQFF; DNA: TGTGCCAGCAGCTTTACGACTAGCGGTCTCTATGAGCAGTTCTTC
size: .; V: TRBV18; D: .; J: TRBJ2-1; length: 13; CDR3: CASSPPGTDEQFF; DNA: TGTGCCAGCTCACCTCCAGGCACTGATGAGCAGTTCTTC
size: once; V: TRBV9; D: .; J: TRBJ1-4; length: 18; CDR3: CASSSRGFPGGIGEKLFF; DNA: TGTGCCAGCAGCTCACGGGGATTCCCTGGGGGGATCGGGGAAAAACTGTTTTTT
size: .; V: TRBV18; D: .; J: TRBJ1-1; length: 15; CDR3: CASSPSAQTNTEAFF; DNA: TGTGCCAGCTCACCCTCGGCACAGACGAACACTGAAGCTTTCTTT
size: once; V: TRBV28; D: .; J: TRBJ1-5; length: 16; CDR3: CASSFFETGGGQPQHF; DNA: TGTGCCAGCAGTTTCTTCGAGACAGGAGGAGGTCAGCCCCAGCATTTT
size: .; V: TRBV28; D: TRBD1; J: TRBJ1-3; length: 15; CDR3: CASSNTGTGGNTIYF; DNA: TGTGCCAGCAGTAATACCGGGACAGGGGGAAACACCATATATTTT
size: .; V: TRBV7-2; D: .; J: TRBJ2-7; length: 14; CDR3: CASSLATDSYEQYF; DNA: TGTGCCAGCAGCTTAGCCACTGACAGTTACGAGCAGTACTTC
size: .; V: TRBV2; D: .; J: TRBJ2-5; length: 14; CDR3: CASSEALYQETQYF; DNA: TGTGCCAGCAGTGAAGCCTTGTACCAAGAGACCCAGTACTTC
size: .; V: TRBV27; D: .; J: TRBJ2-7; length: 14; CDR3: CASSLKRGNYEQYF; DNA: TGTGCCAGCAGTTTGAAACGGGGAAACTACGAGCAGTACTTC
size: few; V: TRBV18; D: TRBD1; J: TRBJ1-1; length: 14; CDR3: CASSLGQVGTEAFF; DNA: TGTGCCAGCTCATTAGGACAGGTAGGCACTGAAGCTTTCTTT
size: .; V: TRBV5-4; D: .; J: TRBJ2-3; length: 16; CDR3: CASRGGTTQSTDTQYF; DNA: TGTGCCAGCAGGGGGGGGACAACCCAAAGCACAGATACGCAGTATTTT
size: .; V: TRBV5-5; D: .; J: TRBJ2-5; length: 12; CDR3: CASHGVRETQYF; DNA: TGTGCCAGCCACGGGGTTAGGGAGACCCAGTACTTC
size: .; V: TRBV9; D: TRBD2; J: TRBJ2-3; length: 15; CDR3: CASSVVSGGTDTQYF; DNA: TGTGCCAGCAGCGTAGTCAGCGGGGGCACAGATACGCAGTATTTT
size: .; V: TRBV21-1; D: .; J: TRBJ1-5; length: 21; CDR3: CASSKDGEGTGSRIGNQPQHF; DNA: TGTGCCAGCAGCAAAGACGGAGAAGGGACAGGGAGCCGTATAGGCAATCAGCCCCAGCATTTT
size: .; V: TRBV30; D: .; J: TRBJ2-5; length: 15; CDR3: CAWAPGGATGETQYF; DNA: TGTGCCTGGGCTCCCGGCGGGGCGACCGGGGAGACCCAGTACTTC
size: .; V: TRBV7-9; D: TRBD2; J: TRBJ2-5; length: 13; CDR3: CASGFGGEETQYF; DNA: TGTGCCAGCGGATTTGGGGGGGAAGAGACCCAGTACTTC
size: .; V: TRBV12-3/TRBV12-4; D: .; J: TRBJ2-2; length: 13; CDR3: CASSFLAPGELFF; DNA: TGTGCCAGCAGTTTTTTGGCTCCCGGGGAGCTGTTTTTT
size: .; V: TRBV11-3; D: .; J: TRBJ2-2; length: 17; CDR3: CASSSYYGTTNTGELFF; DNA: TGTGCCAGCAGCTCGTACTATGGGACAACTAACACCGGGGAGCTGTTTTTT
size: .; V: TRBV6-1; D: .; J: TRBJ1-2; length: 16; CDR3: CASSGGDGFFVHGYTF; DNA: TGTGCCAGCAGTGGCGGGGACGGCTTTTTTGTCCATGGCTACACCTTC
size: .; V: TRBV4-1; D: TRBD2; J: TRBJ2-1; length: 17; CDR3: CASSQDRGTSGLNEQFF; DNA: TGCGCCAGCAGCCAAGATCGGGGGACTAGCGGACTCAATGAGCAGTTCTTC
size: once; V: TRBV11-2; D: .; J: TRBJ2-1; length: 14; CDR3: CASSLNLRVPVEFF; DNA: TGTGCCAGCAGCTTAAACCTCAGGGTCCCAGTGGAGTTCTTC
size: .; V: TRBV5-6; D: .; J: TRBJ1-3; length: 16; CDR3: CASSLLGEGSGNTIYF; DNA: TGTGCCAGCAGCTTGTTGGGGGAGGGCTCTGGAAACACCATATATTTT
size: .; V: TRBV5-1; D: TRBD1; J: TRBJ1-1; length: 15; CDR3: CASSSPGGADTEAFF; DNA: TGCGCCAGCAGCTCGCCAGGGGGCGCCGACACTGAAGCTTTCTTT
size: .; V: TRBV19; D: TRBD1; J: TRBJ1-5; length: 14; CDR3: CASSIGGGDQPQHF; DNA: TGTGCCAGTAGTATTGGAGGGGGCGATCAGCCCCAGCATTTT
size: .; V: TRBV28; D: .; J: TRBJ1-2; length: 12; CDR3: CASSFRGRGYTF; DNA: TGTGCCAGCAGTTTCAGGGGCCGTGGCTACACCTTC
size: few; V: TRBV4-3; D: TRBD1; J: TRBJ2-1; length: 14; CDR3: CASSQGITGAEQFF; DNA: TGCGCCAGCAGCCAAGGGATCACAGGGGCTGAGCAGTTCTTC
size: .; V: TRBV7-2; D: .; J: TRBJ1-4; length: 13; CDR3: CASSFRPNEKLFF; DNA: TGTGCCAGCAGCTTCAGGCCGAATGAAAAACTGTTTTTT
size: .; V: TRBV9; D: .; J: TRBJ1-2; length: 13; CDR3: CASSVARGYGYTF; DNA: TGTGCCAGCAGCGTAGCAAGGGGATATGGCTACACCTTC
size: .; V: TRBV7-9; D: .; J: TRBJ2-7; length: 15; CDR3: CASSLLLGRQYEQYF; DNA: TGTGCCAGCAGCTTACTGCTGGGGCGCCAGTACGAGCAGTACTTC
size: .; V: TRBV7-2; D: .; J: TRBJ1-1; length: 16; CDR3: CASSLRSGDGNTEAFF; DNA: TGTGCCAGCAGCTTAAGGAGCGGGGATGGGAACACTGAAGCTTTCTTT
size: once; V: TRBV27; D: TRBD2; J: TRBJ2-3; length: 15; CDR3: CASKTLARTTDTQYF; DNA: TGTGCCAGCAAGACACTAGCGAGAACCACAGATACGCAGTATTTT
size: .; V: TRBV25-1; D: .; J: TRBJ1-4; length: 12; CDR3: CASSRGNEKLFF; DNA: TGTGCCAGCAGTAGGGGTAATGAAAAACTGTTTTTT
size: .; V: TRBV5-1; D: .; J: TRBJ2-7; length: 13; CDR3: CASSPGPGSEQYF; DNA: TGCGCCAGCAGCCCCGGGCCGGGATCGGAGCAGTACTTC
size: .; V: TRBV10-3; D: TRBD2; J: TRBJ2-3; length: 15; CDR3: CAISAGGSSTDTQYF; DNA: TGTGCCATCAGTGCAGGCGGGAGTAGCACAGATACGCAGTATTTT